The sequence of this T cell receptor beta chain was determined in a study of T-cell memory formation after mild COVID-19. As for the study in general: The TCR clusters were mostly specific to one donor.

Using its own MiXCR run on the 5' RACE reads, TCRdb lists one record per CDR3 protein. The sample shows hundreds of thousands of distinct CDR3 sequences, roughly 13% of them seen only once. V lost 6 bases and J lost 0; bases outside the gene matches: 5. The CDR3 has 15 residues. J is TRBJ1-5 and V is TRBV12-3 or TRBV12-4; the match to TRBD1 covers 7 bases. The source material was PBMCs or a T cell subset sorted from them (not recorded which). This clonotype was obtained from a man younger than 30 who had mild COVID-19 (a few samples of this study predate the infection). Cell type and time point are not known. Written as DNA, the CDR3 is TGTGCCAGCAGCTCGACAGGGTATAGCAATCAGCCCCAGCATTTT. Its translation is CASSSTGYSNQPQHF.